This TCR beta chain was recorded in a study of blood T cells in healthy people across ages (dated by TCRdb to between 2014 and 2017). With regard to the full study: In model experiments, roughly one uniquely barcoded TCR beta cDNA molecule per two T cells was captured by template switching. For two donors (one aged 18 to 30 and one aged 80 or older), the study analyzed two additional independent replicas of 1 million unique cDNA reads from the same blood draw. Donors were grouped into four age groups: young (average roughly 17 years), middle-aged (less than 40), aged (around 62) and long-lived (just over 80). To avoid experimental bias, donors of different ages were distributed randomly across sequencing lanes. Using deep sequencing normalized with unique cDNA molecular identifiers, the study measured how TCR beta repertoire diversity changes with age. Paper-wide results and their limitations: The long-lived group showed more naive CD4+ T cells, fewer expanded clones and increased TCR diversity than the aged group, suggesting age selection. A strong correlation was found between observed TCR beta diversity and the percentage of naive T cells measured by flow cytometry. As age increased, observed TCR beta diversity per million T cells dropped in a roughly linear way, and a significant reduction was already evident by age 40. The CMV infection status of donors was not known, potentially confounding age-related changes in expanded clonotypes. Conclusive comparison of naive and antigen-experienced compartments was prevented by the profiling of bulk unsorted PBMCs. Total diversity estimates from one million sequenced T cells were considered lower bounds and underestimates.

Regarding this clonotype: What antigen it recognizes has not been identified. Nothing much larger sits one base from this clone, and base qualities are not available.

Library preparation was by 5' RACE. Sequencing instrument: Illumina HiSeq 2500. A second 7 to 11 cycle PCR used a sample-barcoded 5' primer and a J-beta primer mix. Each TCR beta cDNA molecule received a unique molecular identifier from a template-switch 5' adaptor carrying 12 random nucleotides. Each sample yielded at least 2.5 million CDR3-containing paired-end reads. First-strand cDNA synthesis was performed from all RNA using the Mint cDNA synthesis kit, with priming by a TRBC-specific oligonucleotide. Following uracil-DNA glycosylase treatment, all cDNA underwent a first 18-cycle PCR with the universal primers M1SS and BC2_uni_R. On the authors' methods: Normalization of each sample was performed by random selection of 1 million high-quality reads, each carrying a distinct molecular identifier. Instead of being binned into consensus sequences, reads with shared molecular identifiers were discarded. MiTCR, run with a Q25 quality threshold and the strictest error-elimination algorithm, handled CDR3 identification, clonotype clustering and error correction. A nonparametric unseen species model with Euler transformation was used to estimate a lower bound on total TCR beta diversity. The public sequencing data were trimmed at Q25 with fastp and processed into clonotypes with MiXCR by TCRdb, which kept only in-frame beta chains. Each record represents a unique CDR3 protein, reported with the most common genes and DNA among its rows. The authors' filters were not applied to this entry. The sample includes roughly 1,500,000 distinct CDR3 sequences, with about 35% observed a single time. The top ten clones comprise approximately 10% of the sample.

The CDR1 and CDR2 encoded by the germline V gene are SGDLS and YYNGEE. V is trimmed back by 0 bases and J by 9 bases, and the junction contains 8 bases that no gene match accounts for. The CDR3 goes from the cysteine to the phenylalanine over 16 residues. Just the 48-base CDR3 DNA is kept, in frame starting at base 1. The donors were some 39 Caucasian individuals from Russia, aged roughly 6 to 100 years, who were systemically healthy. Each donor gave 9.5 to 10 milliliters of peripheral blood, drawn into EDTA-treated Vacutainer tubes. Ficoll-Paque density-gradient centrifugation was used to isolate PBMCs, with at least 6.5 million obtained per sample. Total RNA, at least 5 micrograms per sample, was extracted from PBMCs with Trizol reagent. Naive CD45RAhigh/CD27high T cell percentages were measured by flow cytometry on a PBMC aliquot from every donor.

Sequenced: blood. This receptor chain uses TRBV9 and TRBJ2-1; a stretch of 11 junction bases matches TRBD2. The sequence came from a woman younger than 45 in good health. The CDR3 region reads CASSVGGLAAGLEQFF. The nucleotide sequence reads TGTGCCAGCAGCGTAGGGGGACTAGCGGCCGGACTTGAGCAGTTCTTC.